This T cell receptor beta chain is drawn from a study of blood T cell repertoires in COVID-19 (dated by TCRdb to 2020 to 2021). Notes on the research overall: Samples covering the acute and convalescent phases of COVID-19 were provided by collaborators in the United States, Italy and Spain. Where available, HLA class I and class II types were taken from metadata supplied by the sample provider and were not determined by assay-based typing. Sample metadata almost always included a de-identified subject ID, COVID-19 status, age in years and sex. The samples were drawn from the first 160 participants of the ongoing ImmuneRACE study and from some 1,300 subjects provided by 6 global collaborators. Subjects who had been exposed to COVID-19, were actively infected with it, or had recovered from it provided the deeply sampled blood TCRbeta repertoires that made up the dataset. The prospective study material was composed of cDNA or gDNA derived from T cells, B-cell-depleted T cells, or PBMCs. The repertoires were made available in a free public database intended to serve as a resource for research on the immune response to SARS-CoV-2. Summary of the overall study and its limitations: The quantity of clinical and demographic metadata differed by source and by participant and was supplied without curation.

The junction shows trimming of 3 bases on V and 3 bases on J, plus 6 bases between the germline ends. The CDR3 numbers 12 residues from cysteine through phenylalanine. Only CDR3 DNA is held: 36 bases, read in frame from base 1. CDR1 is given as SEHNR and CDR2 as FQNEAQ, both from the germline V gene (reference sequence). In Seattle, one collaborating source enrolled patients while the infection was active and tracked those patients longitudinally over the course of disease. The collaborating institutions used their own protocols to collect whole blood in K2EDTA tubes. Collaborator samples were shipped for TCRbeta analysis as frozen whole blood, isolated PBMCs, or DNA extracted from either sample type. In the case of this clone: The specificity of this receptor is unknown. There are no base qualities to consult, and no much larger clone falls within one base.

TCRbeta CDR3 regions were amplified from genomic DNA by means of the immunoSEQ Assay, a bias-controlled multiplex PCR. The paper's processing steps were these. The number of nucleated cells in each sample was estimated by amplification of reference gene primers within the assay. To quantify the absolute abundance of each unique TCRbeta CDR3 rearrangement, sequence reads were collapsed and filtered. For each sample, productive Simpson clonality was calculated as the square root of Simpson's diversity index over productive rearrangements. What TCRdb holds here is the immuneACCESS table cut down to in-frame rearrangements. Part of the clones is not present; checked against another copy, under half of the missing clones reflect an unresolved V gene, and the others are unexplained. V, J and clone size are taken as reported in that table, and D and trimming were inferred from the DNA itself. In all, the sample holds around 440,000 clones, and approximately 89% of those were seen once. Over 10% of the sample comes from the top ten.

Sequencing used peripheral blood. The TCR was taken from a woman in her forties or fifties with COVID-19, enrolled during active disease. The sequence is built from TRBV7-9 and TRBJ2-7; possibly the D gene is TRBD1, per 5 matching bases. The CDR3 protein: CASSFQGYEQYF. At the DNA level, the sequence is TGTGCCAGCAGCTTTCAGGGCTACGAGCAGTACTTC. Outside the CDR3, residues come from the reference TRBV7-9 and TRBJ2-7 proteins, so the full variable domain is: DTGVSQNPRHKITKRGQNVTFRCDPISEHNRLYWYRQTLGQGPEFLTYFQNEAQLEKSRLLSDRFSAERPKGSFSTLEIQRTEQGDSAMYLCASSFQGYEQYFGPGTRLTVT.